The 9 T cell receptor beta chains reported below all come from one sample, sequenced in a study of synovial regulatory T cells in juvenile arthritis. Assay used: immunoSEQ multiplex PCR; TCRdb lists only in-frame clones, some missing. This sample contains about 10,000 clones. The sequenced sample was Treg cells from blood. Subset specified: remaining (HLA-DR-negative) circulating blood Treg cells. The receptors derive from a donor aged 2-30 years with juvenile idiopathic arthritis.

The chain couples TRBV30 to TRBJ1-5. Germline CDR1 is GTSNPN and CDR2 is SVGIG (reference sequence). This CDR3 spans 13 amino acids. No DNA sequence was recorded. The CDR3 spells CAWSRPGNQPQHF.

This chain uses TRBV18 with TRBJ1-1; the D call from TCRdb, TRBD1, cannot be confirmed without DNA. The CDR3 runs to 13 residues. No DNA has been recorded. Germline assignment: CDR1 KGHSH and CDR2 LQKENI. CDR3 amino acids: CASSPGQGIEAFF.

V usage is TRBV19 and J usage is TRBJ1-5; TCRdb designates TRBD1, a call that cannot be tested without DNA. This CDR3 region has 16 residues. Only the protein sequence is given. Per the germline V gene, CDR1 is LNHDA and CDR2 is SQIVND (reference sequence). CDR3 in amino acids: CASSDSLGSGNQPQHF.

The CDR3 spells CASSSDRAGYTF. This sequence joins TRBV7-9 and TRBJ1-2; TCRdb indicates TRBD1, and absent DNA this call remains unverified. This CDR3 region has 12 residues. Only the protein is on record. CDR1 and CDR2 (germline): SEHNR, FQNEAQ (reference sequence).

This chain uses TRBV6-1 with TRBJ1-3; TCRdb designates TRBD1, a call that cannot be tested without DNA. CDR3 length: 15 residues. Nucleotide data are not available. CDR1 is MNHNS, CDR2 SASEGT, per germline. CDR3 loop: CASSAFWASGNTIYF.

The gene calls are TRBV27 and TRBJ1-3; TCRdb outputs TRBD1, but without DNA this stays unchecked. CDR1 is MNHEY and CDR2 is SMNVEV in the germline V gene (reference sequence). CDR3 length: 14 residues. The nucleotide record is missing. The CDR3 loop reads CASRQQGSGNTIYF.

The chain carries TRBV2 and TRBJ2-7; lacking DNA, the TRBD1 call made by TCRdb goes unchecked. The CDR3 sequence is 12 residues long. Only the protein is on record. Germline assignment: CDR1 SNHLY and CDR2 FYNNEI. CDR3 sequence: CASSEQAYEQYF.

This chain connects TRBV5-4 to TRBJ2-7. The CDR3 spans 14 residues. No DNA is recorded. Germline V gene sequence: CDR1 SGHNT, CDR2 YYREEE (reference sequence). Here the CDR3 reads CASSFWGASYEQYF.

The V gene is TRBV20-1, the J gene TRBJ1-2. The CDR3 has 10 amino acids. No DNA was logged. The germline V gene encodes CDR1 DFQATT and CDR2 SNEGSKA (reference sequence). CDR3 in amino acids: CSALNYGYTF.